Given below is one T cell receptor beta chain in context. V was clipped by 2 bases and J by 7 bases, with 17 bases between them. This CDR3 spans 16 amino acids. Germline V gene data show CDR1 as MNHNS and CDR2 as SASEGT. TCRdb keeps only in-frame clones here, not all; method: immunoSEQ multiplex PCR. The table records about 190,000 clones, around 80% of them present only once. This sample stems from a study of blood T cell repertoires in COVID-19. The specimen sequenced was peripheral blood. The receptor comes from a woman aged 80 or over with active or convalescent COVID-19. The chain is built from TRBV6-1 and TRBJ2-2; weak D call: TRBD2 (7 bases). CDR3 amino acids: CASSERGGGAFGELFF. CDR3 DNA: TGTGCCAGCAGTGAAAGGGGAGGGGGGGCCTTCGGGGAGCTGTTTTTT.